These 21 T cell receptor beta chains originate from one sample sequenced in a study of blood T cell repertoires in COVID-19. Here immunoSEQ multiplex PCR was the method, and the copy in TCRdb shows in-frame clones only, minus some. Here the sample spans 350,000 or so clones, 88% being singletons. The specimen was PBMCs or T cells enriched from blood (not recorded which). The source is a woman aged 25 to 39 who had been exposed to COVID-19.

CDR3 amino acids: CASSYSFERNYEQYF. CDR3 in DNA: TGTGCCAGCAGTTACTCGTTCGAGAGAAACTACGAGCAGTACTTC. The chain combines TRBV6-5 with TRBJ2-7; D call uncertain. This CDR3 has 15 residues. Germline-derived CDR1 and CDR2 are MNHEY and SVGAGI. V lost 0 bases, J lost 3 bases, and 12 bases lay in between.

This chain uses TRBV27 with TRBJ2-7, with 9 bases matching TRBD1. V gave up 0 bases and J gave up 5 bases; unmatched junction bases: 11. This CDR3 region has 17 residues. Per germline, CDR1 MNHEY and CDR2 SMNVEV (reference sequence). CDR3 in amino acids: CASSLSGGGGQGNEQYF. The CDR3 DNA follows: TGTGCCAGCAGTTTATCGGGGGGTGGGGGACAGGGCAACGAGCAGTACTTC.

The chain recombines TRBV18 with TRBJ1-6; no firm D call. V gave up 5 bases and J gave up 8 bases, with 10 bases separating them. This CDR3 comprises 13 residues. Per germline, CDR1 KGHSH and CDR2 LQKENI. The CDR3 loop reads CASSFSRDSPLHF. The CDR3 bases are TGTGCCAGCTCATTCAGCCGGGATTCACCCCTCCACTTT.

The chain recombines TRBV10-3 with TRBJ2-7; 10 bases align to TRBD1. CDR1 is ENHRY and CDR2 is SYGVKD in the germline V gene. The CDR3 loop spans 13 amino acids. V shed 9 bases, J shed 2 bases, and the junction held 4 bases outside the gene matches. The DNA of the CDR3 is TGTGCCATGGGGACAGGGGCGACCTACGAGCAGTACTTC. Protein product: CAMGTGATYEQYF.

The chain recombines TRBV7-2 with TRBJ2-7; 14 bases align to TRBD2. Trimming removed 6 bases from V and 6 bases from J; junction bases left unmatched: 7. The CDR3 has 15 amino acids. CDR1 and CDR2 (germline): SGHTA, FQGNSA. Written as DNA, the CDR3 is TGTGCCAGCAGGTCTCCGGGACTAGCGGGAGCCGAGCAGTACTTC. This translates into CASRSPGLAGAEQYF.

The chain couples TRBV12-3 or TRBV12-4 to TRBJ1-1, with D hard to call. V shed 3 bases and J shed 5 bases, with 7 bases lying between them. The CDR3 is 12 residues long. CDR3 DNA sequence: TGTGCCAGCAGTTTTTTTTTAACTGAAGCTTTCTTT. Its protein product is CASSFFLTEAFF.

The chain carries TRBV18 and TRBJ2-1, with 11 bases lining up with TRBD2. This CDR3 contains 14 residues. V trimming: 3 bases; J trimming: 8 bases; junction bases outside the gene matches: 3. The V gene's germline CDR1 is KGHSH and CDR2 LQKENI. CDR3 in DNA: TGTGCCAGCTCACCGGGACTAGCGGTCGATGAGCAGTTCTTC. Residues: CASSPGLAVDEQFF.

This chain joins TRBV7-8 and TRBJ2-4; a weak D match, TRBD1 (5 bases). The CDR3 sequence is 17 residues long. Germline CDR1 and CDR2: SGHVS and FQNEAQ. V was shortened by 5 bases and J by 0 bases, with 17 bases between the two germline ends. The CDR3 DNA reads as TGTGCCAGCAGCGGACACTCCGGATTGGGAGCCAAAAACATTCAGTACTTC. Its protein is CASSGHSGLGAKNIQYF.

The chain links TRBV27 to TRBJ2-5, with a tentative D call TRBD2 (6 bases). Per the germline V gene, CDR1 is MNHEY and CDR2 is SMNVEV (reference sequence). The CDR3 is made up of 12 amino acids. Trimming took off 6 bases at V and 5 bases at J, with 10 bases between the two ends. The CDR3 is CASRGRWETQYF. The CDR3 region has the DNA TGTGCCAGCAGAGGGAGGTGGGAGACCCAGTACTTC.

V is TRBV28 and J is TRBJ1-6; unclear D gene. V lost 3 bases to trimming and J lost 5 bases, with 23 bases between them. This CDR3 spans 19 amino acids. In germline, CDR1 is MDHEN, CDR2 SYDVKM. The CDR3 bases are TGTGCCAGCAGTTTTTATAGGCGGAGAAGCATTCTAGATAATTCACCCCTCCACTTT. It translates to CASSFYRRRSILDNSPLHF. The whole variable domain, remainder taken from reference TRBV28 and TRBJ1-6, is DVKVTQSSRYLVKRTGEKVFLECVQDMDHENMFWYRQDPGLGLRLIYFSYDVKMKEKGDIPEGYSVSREKKERFSLILESASTNQTSMYLCASSFYRRRSILDNSPLHFGNGTRLTVT.

CDR3 loop: CASSYLPSGFNEQFF. The CDR3 DNA is TGTGCCAGCAGTTACCTCCCTAGCGGATTCAATGAGCAGTTCTTC. The chain employs TRBV6-5 and TRBJ2-1; 7 positions agree with TRBD2. Germline loops: CDR1 MNHEY, CDR2 SVGAGI. The J segment lost 6 bases and the V segment lost 2 bases, leaving 7 bases of the junction unmatched. The CDR3 runs 15 residues.

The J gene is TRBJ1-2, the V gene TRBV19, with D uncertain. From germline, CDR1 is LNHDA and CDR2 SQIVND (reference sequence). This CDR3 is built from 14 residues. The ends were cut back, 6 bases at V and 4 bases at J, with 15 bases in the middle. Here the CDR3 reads CASSRTNTGYGYTF. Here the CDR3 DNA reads TGTGCCAGTAGCCGTACAAACACGGGCTATGGCTACACCTTC.

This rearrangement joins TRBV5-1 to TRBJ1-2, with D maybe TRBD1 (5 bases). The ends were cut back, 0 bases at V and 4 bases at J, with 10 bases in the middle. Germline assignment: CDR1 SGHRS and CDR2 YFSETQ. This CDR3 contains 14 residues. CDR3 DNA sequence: TGCGCCAGCAGCTTGGCGCAGACAGCCTATGGCTACACCTTC. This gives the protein CASSLAQTAYGYTF.

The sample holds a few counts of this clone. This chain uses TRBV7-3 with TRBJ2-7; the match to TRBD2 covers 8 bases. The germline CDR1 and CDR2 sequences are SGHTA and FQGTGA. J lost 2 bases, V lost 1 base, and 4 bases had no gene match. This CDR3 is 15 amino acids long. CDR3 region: CASSLMAGGTYEQYF. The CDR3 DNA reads TGTGCCAGCAGCTTAATGGCGGGAGGAACCTACGAGCAGTACTTC.

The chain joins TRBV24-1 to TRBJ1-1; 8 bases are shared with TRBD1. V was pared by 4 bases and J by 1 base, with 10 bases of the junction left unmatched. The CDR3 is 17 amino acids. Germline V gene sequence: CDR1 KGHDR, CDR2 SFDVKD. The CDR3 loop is CATSDPGQGKGNTEAFF. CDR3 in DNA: TGTGCCACCAGTGACCCCGGACAGGGCAAGGGGAACACTGAAGCTTTCTTT.

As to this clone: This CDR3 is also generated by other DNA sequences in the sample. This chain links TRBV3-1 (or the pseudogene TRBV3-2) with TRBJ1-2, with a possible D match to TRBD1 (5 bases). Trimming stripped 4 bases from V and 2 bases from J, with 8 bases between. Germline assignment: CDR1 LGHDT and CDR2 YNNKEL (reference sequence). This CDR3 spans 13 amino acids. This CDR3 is CASSPPGNYGYTF. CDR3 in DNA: TGTGCCAGCAGCCCCCCAGGGAACTATGGCTACACCTTC.

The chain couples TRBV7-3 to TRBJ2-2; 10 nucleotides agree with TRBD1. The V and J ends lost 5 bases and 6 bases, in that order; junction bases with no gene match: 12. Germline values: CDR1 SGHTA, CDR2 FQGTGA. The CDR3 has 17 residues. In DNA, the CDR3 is TGTGCCAGCAGCGCCAACCCCGGGACAGGGGAGGCCGGGGAGCTGTTTTTT. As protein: CASSANPGTGEAGELFF.

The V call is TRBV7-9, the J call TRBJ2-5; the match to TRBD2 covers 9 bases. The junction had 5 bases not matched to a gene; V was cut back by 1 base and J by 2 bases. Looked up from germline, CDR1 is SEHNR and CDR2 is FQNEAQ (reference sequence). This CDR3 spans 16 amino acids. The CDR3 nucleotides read TGTGCCAGCAGCTTAGTCGTGACTAGCGGACAAGAGACCCAGTACTTC. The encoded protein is CASSLVVTSGQETQYF.

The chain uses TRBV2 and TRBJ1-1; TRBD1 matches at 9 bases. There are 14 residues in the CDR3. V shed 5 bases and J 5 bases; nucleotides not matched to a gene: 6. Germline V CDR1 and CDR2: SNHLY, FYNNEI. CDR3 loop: CASSSDRGGTEAFF. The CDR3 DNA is TGTGCCAGCAGTTCCGACAGGGGGGGGACTGAAGCTTTCTTT.

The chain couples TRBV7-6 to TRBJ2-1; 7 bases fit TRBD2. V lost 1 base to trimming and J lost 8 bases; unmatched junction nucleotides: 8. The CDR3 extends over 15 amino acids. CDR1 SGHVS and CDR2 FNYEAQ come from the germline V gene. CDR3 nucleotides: TGTGCCAGCAGCTTAGAGGGGACTATTTACGATGAGCAGTTCTTC. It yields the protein CASSLEGTIYDEQFF.

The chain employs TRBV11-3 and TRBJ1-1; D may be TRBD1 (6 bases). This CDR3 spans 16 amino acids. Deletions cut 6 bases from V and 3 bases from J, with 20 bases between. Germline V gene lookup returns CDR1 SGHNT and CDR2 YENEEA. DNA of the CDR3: TGTGCCAGCAGTCCTGACAGGTTCACCCTTCACACTGAAGCTTTCTTT. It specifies CASSPDRFTLHTEAFF.